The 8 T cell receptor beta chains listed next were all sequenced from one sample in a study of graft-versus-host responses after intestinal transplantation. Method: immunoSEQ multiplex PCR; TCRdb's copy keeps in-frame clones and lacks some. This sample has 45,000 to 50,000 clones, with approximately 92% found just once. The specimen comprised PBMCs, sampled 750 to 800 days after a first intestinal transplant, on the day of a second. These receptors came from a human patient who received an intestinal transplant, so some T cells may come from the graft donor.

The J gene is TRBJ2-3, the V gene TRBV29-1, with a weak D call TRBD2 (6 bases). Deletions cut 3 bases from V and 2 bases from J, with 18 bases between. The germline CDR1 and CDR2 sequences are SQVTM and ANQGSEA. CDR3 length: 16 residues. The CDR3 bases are TGCAGCGTTGAGAGGTTGGCGGGACCACTCACAGATACGCAGTATTTT. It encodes CSVERLAGPLTDTQYF.

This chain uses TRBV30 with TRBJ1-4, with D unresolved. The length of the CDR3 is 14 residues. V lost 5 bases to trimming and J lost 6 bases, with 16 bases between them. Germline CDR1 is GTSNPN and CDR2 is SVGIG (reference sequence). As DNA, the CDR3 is TGTGCCTGGTTAAGGCCCGAGGGAGATGAAAAACTGTTTTTT. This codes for CAWLRPEGDEKLFF.

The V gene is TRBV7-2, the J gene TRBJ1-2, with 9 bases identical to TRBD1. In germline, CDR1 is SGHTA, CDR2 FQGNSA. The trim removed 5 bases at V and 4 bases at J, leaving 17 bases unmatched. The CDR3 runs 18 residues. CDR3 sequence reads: CASSPPPGQGRLTYGYTF. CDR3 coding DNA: TGTGCCAGCAGCCCCCCTCCGGGACAGGGCCGGTTGACCTATGGCTACACCTTC.

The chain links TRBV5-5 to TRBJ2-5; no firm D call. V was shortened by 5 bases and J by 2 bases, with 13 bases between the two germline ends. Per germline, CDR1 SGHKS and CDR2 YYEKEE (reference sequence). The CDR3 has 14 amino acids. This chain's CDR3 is CASSPITAQETQYF. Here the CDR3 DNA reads TGTGCCAGCAGTCCTATTACAGCGCAAGAGACCCAGTACTTC. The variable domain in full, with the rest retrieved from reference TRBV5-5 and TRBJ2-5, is DAGVTQSPTHLIKTRGQQVTLRCSPISGHKSVSWYQQVLGQGPQFIFQYYEKEERGRGNFPDRFSARQFPNYSSELNVNALLLGDSALYLCASSPITAQETQYFGPGTRLLVL.

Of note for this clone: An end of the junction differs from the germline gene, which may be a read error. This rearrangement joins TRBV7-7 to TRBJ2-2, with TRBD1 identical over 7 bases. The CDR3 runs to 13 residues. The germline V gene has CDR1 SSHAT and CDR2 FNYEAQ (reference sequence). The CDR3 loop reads CASSLGQTGELFF. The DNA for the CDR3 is TGTGCTAGCAGCCTGGGACAGACCGGGGAGCTGTTTTTT. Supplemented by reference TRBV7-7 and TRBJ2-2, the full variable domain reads GAGVSQSPRYKVTKRGQDVTLRCDPISSHATLYWYQQALGQGPEFLTYFNYEAQPDKSGLPSDRFSAERPEGSISTLTIQRTEQRDSAMYRCASSLGQTGELFFGEGSRLTVL.

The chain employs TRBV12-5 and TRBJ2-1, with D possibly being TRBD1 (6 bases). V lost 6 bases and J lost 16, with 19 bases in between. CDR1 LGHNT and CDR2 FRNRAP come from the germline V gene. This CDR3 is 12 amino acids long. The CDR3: CASGSEGDRRFF. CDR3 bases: TGTGCTAGTGGCTCCGAGGGGGACCGACGCTTCTTC.

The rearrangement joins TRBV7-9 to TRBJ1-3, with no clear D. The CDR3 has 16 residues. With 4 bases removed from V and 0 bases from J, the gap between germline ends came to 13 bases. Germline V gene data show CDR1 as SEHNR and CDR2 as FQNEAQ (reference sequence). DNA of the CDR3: TGTGCCAGCAGCTGGAGCCGGGCCGACTCTGGAAACACCATATATTTT. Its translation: CASSWSRADSGNTIYF.

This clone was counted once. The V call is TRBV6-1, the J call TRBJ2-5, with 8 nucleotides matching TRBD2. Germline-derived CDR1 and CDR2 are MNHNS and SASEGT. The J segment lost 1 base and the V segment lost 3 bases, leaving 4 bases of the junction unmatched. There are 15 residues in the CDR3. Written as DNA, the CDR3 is TGTGCCAGCAGTGAGGGCAGCGGGGGCCAAGAGACCCAGTACTTC. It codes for CASSEGSGGQETQYF.